These T cell receptor beta chains were read from a single sample in a study of T cell repertoires in cytomegalovirus infection. MiXCR was run by TCRdb on the reads, yielding one entry per CDR3 protein. The data hold some 320,000 distinct CDR3 sequences, with 25% to 35% observed a single time. What these receptors recognize is not known. The specimen was cultured PBMCs, collected from culture after CMV antigen stimulation. The receptors derive from a human donor in good health (CMV status not recorded). Some clones in this sample may be carry-over from other donors' samples. Each CDR3 is given with its conserved first and last residue. The order of the fields is D gene, V gene, clone size, J gene, CDR3 DNA, CDR3 protein. D genes are given only for firm matches. Size is omitted from some rows. Given values are once, few, many or a class for expanded clones.

D gene: TRBD2
V gene: TRBV7-2
clone size: many
J gene: TRBJ2-3
CDR3 DNA: TGTGCCAGCAGCTATTCGTGGGGGGGAAGCACAGATACGCAGTATTTT
CDR3 protein: CASSYSWGGSTDTQYF

D gene: NA
V gene: TRBV7-9
clone size: few
J gene: TRBJ2-3
CDR3 DNA: TGTGCCAGCAGCAACAATCGTGTGAAGCAGTATTTT
CDR3 protein: CASSNNRVKQYF

D gene: TRBD1
V gene: TRBV6-1
clone size: NA
J gene: TRBJ1-4
CDR3 DNA: TGTGCCAGCCAGACAGGGTTCGGTGAAAAACTGTTTTTT
CDR3 protein: CASQTGFGEKLFF

D gene: TRBD2
V gene: TRBV6-6
clone size: NA
J gene: TRBJ2-7
CDR3 DNA: TGTGCCAGCAGTTACTCGATCGGGAGAGTACTAGCGGGGGACGAGCAGTACTTC
CDR3 protein: CASSYSIGRVLAGDEQYF

D gene: NA
V gene: TRBV12-3/TRBV12-4
clone size: few
J gene: TRBJ1-1
CDR3 DNA: TGTGCCAGCAGTTCCCCAGGTGGGGGAAGCGGCACTGAAGCTTTCTTT
CDR3 protein: CASSSPGGGSGTEAFF

D gene: TRBD2
V gene: TRBV6-2/TRBV6-3
clone size: NA
J gene: TRBJ2-1
CDR3 DNA: TGTGCCAGCAGTTCTCGACTAGCGCACTACAATGAGCAGTTCTTC
CDR3 protein: CASSSRLAHYNEQFF

D gene: NA
V gene: TRBV28
clone size: many
J gene: TRBJ1-1
CDR3 DNA: TGTGCCAGCAGTAGGAAACCGAACACTGAAGCTTTCTTT
CDR3 protein: CASSRKPNTEAFF

D gene: NA
V gene: TRBV6-6
clone size: NA
J gene: TRBJ2-1
CDR3 DNA: TGTGCCAGCAGTTCTCTTGGGGGGCGCTGGAAGCGGGGACTCTCGGAGCAGTTCTTC
CDR3 protein: CASSSLGGRWKRGLSEQFF

D gene: TRBD2
V gene: TRBV5-6
clone size: NA
J gene: TRBJ2-3
CDR3 DNA: TGTGCCAGCAGCTTGGCGGGGACTAGCGGGAGAACAGATACGCAGTATTTT
CDR3 protein: CASSLAGTSGRTDTQYF

D gene: NA
V gene: TRBV24-1
clone size: once
J gene: TRBJ2-1
CDR3 DNA: TGTGCCACCAGTGACACGGGACTCAATGAGCAGTTCTTC
CDR3 protein: CATSDTGLNEQFF

D gene: NA
V gene: TRBV6-5
clone size: NA
J gene: TRBJ1-1
CDR3 DNA: TGTGCCAGCAGTTCGGGGGCCGACAACACTGAAGCTTTCTTT
CDR3 protein: CASSSGADNTEAFF

D gene: NA
V gene: TRBV30
clone size: few
J gene: TRBJ2-2
CDR3 DNA: TGTGCCTGGGCGGGTCAAACCCGGGAGCTGTTTTTT
CDR3 protein: CAWAGQTRELFF

D gene: NA
V gene: TRBV11-2
clone size: few
J gene: TRBJ1-1
CDR3 DNA: TGTGCCAGCAGCGCCAGGGGCGTTGGGAACACTGAAGCTTTCTTT
CDR3 protein: CASSARGVGNTEAFF

D gene: NA
V gene: TRBV14
clone size: once
J gene: TRBJ1-2
CDR3 DNA: TGTGCCAGCAGCCAAGACTTTCGACGTGGCTACACCTTC
CDR3 protein: CASSQDFRRGYTF

D gene: NA
V gene: TRBV10-2
clone size: NA
J gene: TRBJ1-5
CDR3 DNA: TGCGCCAGCAGTGAGTCGGAGCGTCGGCAGCCCCAGCATTTT
CDR3 protein: CASSESERRQPQHF

D gene: NA
V gene: TRBV6-2/TRBV6-3
clone size: many
J gene: TRBJ1-5
CDR3 DNA: TGTGCCAGCCAGGAGGGTCTACGGCCCCAGCATTTT
CDR3 protein: CASQEGLRPQHF

D gene: TRBD1
V gene: TRBV19
clone size: NA
J gene: TRBJ2-1
CDR3 DNA: TGTGCCAGTACCACCGGACAGGGTACCAGGCATGAGCAGTTCTTC
CDR3 protein: CASTTGQGTRHEQFF

D gene: TRBD1
V gene: TRBV27
clone size: few
J gene: TRBJ1-5
CDR3 DNA: TGTGCCAGCAGCCTTGGACAGGGACCCCAGCATTTT
CDR3 protein: CASSLGQGPQHF

D gene: TRBD1
V gene: TRBV13
clone size: NA
J gene: TRBJ1-3
CDR3 DNA: TGTGCCAGCAGCTTCTCGGGACAGGGAAACTCTGGAAACACCATATATTTT
CDR3 protein: CASSFSGQGNSGNTIYF

D gene: TRBD1
V gene: TRBV6-5
clone size: few
J gene: TRBJ1-5
CDR3 DNA: TGTGCCAGCAGTTACTCGTCGGGACAGGGAGACCATAGCAATCAGCCCCAGCATTTT
CDR3 protein: CASSYSSGQGDHSNQPQHF

D gene: NA
V gene: TRBV6-1
clone size: NA
J gene: TRBJ1-5
CDR3 DNA: TGTGCCAGCAGTGGACCGGGAGGGGGGGCGAGGAGTCAGCCCCAGCATTTT
CDR3 protein: CASSGPGGGARSQPQHF

D gene: TRBD1
V gene: TRBV4-1
clone size: few
J gene: TRBJ1-3
CDR3 DNA: TGCGCCAGCAGCCAAGTTGGTAAGGACAGGATCATTTCTGGAAACACCATATATTTT
CDR3 protein: CASSQVGKDRIISGNTIYF

D gene: TRBD1
V gene: TRBV7-9
clone size: NA
J gene: TRBJ2-7
CDR3 DNA: TGTGCCAGCTTGGGACAGGGGGCCGATGATCACGAGCAGTACTTC
CDR3 protein: CASLGQGADDHEQYF

D gene: NA
V gene: TRBV6-6
clone size: NA
J gene: TRBJ1-1
CDR3 DNA: TGTGCCAGCAGAATCACAGGGACGAACACTGAAGCTTTCTTT
CDR3 protein: CASRITGTNTEAFF

D gene: TRBD2
V gene: TRBV5-4
clone size: NA
J gene: TRBJ2-3
CDR3 DNA: TGTGCCAGCACCCCAAGGGCAGCGGGGGGCCTTACAGATACGCAGTATTTT
CDR3 protein: CASTPRAAGGLTDTQYF

D gene: NA
V gene: TRBV11-2
clone size: few
J gene: TRBJ2-1
CDR3 DNA: TGTGCCAGCAGCTTAGATGGGGCAGGGATCCACAATGAGCAGTTCTTC
CDR3 protein: CASSLDGAGIHNEQFF

D gene: TRBD2
V gene: TRBV12-3/TRBV12-4
clone size: few
J gene: TRBJ2-7
CDR3 DNA: TGTGCCAGCATCCTAGGTTCTCGCGGGAGGGCGTACGAGCAGTACTTC
CDR3 protein: CASILGSRGRAYEQYF

D gene: NA
V gene: TRBV5-4
clone size: NA
J gene: TRBJ2-2
CDR3 DNA: TGTGCCAGCAGCCCTGACGCGAACACCGGGGAGCTGTTTTTT
CDR3 protein: CASSPDANTGELFF

D gene: TRBD1
V gene: TRBV12-3/TRBV12-4
clone size: NA
J gene: TRBJ1-6
CDR3 DNA: TGTGCCAGCAGGGGACAGGGTCTACGATCACCCCTCCACTTT
CDR3 protein: CASRGQGLRSPLHF

D gene: NA
V gene: TRBV7-6
clone size: many
J gene: TRBJ1-6
CDR3 DNA: TGTGCCAGCAGCTTAGCTGGCCCGGGGCGCGGTTCACCCCTCCACTTT
CDR3 protein: CASSLAGPGRGSPLHF

D gene: NA
V gene: TRBV5-1
clone size: few
J gene: TRBJ2-7
CDR3 DNA: TGCGCCAGCAGCTTGGGCAGGTACTGGCCCTACGAGCAGTACTTC
CDR3 protein: CASSLGRYWPYEQYF

D gene: NA
V gene: TRBV18
clone size: few
J gene: TRBJ1-1
CDR3 DNA: TGTGCCAGCTCACCACGTCGGGGGGCGAACACTGAAGCTTTCTTT
CDR3 protein: CASSPRRGANTEAFF

D gene: TRBD1
V gene: TRBV7-2
clone size: few
J gene: TRBJ2-3
CDR3 DNA: TGTGCCAGCAGCTTAGCGTACAGGGGGCAAGATACGCAGTATTTT
CDR3 protein: CASSLAYRGQDTQYF

D gene: TRBD1
V gene: TRBV6-1
clone size: NA
J gene: TRBJ1-1
CDR3 DNA: TGTGCCAGCAGCCGAGGGGCGGGACAGGACGCTTTCTTT
CDR3 protein: CASSRGAGQDAFF

D gene: NA
V gene: TRBV27
clone size: few
J gene: TRBJ2-3
CDR3 DNA: TGTGCCAGCAGTTTATGGACAGCAAGCACAGATACGCAGTATTTT
CDR3 protein: CASSLWTASTDTQYF

D gene: NA
V gene: TRBV25-1
clone size: NA
J gene: TRBJ2-1
CDR3 DNA: TGTGCCAGCAGTCCCTGGGGTGTTAGCGGAACGAATGAGCAGTTCTTC
CDR3 protein: CASSPWGVSGTNEQFF

D gene: TRBD1
V gene: TRBV12-3/TRBV12-4
clone size: NA
J gene: TRBJ1-1
CDR3 DNA: TGTGCCAGCAGCCAGACAGGGGGCCGAACTGAAGCTTTCTTT
CDR3 protein: CASSQTGGRTEAFF

D gene: TRBD2
V gene: TRBV5-4
clone size: NA
J gene: TRBJ2-7
CDR3 DNA: TGTGCCAGCAGCCCTTCCGGAAGCGGGGGGGGCGAGCAGTACTTC
CDR3 protein: CASSPSGSGGGEQYF

D gene: NA
V gene: TRBV20-1
clone size: NA
J gene: TRBJ2-7
CDR3 DNA: TGCAGTGCTAGACCTTTACCGGGACAACCGCCTGACGAGCAGTACTTC
CDR3 protein: CSARPLPGQPPDEQYF

D gene: TRBD2
V gene: TRBV7-9
clone size: few
J gene: TRBJ2-7
CDR3 DNA: TGTGCCAGCAGCCGAGGTGGGGGAGGGCCCTACGAGCAGTACTTC
CDR3 protein: CASSRGGGGPYEQYF

D gene: NA
V gene: TRBV5-4
clone size: many
J gene: TRBJ2-3
CDR3 DNA: TGTGCCAGCAGGTGGTACGGTACAGATACGCAGTATTTT
CDR3 protein: CASRWYGTDTQYF

D gene: NA
V gene: TRBV12-3/TRBV12-4
clone size: many
J gene: TRBJ2-5
CDR3 DNA: TGTGCCAGCAGTTTATCAGGGAGTCAAGAGACCCAGTACTTC
CDR3 protein: CASSLSGSQETQYF

D gene: NA
V gene: TRBV12-3/TRBV12-4
clone size: NA
J gene: TRBJ1-2
CDR3 DNA: TGTGCCAGCAGTTTTGGGGCGGAGTTTGGCTACACCTTC
CDR3 protein: CASSFGAEFGYTF

D gene: NA
V gene: TRBV18
clone size: many
J gene: TRBJ1-4
CDR3 DNA: TGTGCCAGCTCACCACTCTCCCAGGGTAATGAAAAACTGTTTTTT
CDR3 protein: CASSPLSQGNEKLFF

D gene: NA
V gene: TRBV12-3/TRBV12-4
clone size: NA
J gene: TRBJ1-1
CDR3 DNA: TGTGCCAGCACCATGGTAGGGCTTACTGAAGCTTTCTTT
CDR3 protein: CASTMVGLTEAFF

D gene: NA
V gene: TRBV12-3/TRBV12-4
clone size: NA
J gene: TRBJ1-1
CDR3 DNA: TGTGCCAGCAGTTTTCGAGGTTATTTGACTGAAGCTTTCTTT
CDR3 protein: CASSFRGYLTEAFF

D gene: TRBD1
V gene: TRBV2
clone size: NA
J gene: TRBJ1-2
CDR3 DNA: TGTGCCAGCACCGCAGGGAGGGGGCTTCGAGGCTACACCTTC
CDR3 protein: CASTAGRGLRGYTF

D gene: TRBD1
V gene: TRBV6-5
clone size: NA
J gene: TRBJ2-1
CDR3 DNA: TGTGCCAGCAGTTTCTCCGGGACAGGGTACAATGAGCAGTTCTTC
CDR3 protein: CASSFSGTGYNEQFF

D gene: NA
V gene: TRBV6-1
clone size: few
J gene: TRBJ2-2
CDR3 DNA: TGTGCCAGCAGTCCAGGACGGGACACCGGGGAGCTGTTTTTT
CDR3 protein: CASSPGRDTGELFF

D gene: NA
V gene: TRBV12-5
clone size: NA
J gene: TRBJ1-3
CDR3 DNA: TGTGCTAGTGGTTTGGGTAGTGGAAACACCATATATTTT
CDR3 protein: CASGLGSGNTIYF

D gene: TRBD1
V gene: TRBV10-3
clone size: NA
J gene: TRBJ1-6
CDR3 DNA: TGTGCCATCAGTGATAGCCCCGACAGGGGGAATAAGGGCTCCTATAATTCACCCCTCCACTTT
CDR3 protein: CAISDSPDRGNKGSYNSPLHF

D gene: NA
V gene: TRBV7-2
clone size: few
J gene: TRBJ2-1
CDR3 DNA: TGTGCCAGCAGCTTCAACCGGGCCCTTACGAACAATGAGCAGTTCTTC
CDR3 protein: CASSFNRALTNNEQFF

D gene: NA
V gene: TRBV4-1
clone size: few
J gene: TRBJ2-5
CDR3 DNA: TGCGCCAGCAGCCAACAACCCTGGGGCCAAGAGACCCAGTACTTC
CDR3 protein: CASSQQPWGQETQYF

D gene: NA
V gene: TRBV6-8
clone size: NA
J gene: TRBJ2-3
CDR3 DNA: TGTGCCAGCAGGCCCGGGACACTCCTTTTGGATACGCAGTATTTT
CDR3 protein: CASRPGTLLLDTQYF